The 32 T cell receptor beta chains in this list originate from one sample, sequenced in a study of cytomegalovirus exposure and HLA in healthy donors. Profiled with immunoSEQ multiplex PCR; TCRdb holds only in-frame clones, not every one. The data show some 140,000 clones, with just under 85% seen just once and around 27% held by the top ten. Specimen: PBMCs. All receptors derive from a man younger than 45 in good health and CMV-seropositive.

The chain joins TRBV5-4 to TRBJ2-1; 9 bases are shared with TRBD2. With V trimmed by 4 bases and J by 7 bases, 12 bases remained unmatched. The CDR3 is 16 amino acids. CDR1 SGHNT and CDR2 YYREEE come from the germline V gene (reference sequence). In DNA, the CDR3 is TGTGCCAGCAGCCCCCGAGGGAGCGGGGGGTCTAATGAGCAGTTCTTC. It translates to CASSPRGSGGSNEQFF.

CDR3 nucleotides: TGTGCCAGCAGTGACCCTGGACAGGCCCCCTATGGCTACACCTTC. Its protein product is CASSDPGQAPYGYTF. The chain joins TRBV25-1 to TRBJ1-2; 7 bases are a match to TRBD1. Germline loops: CDR1 MGHDK, CDR2 SYGVNS. With V trimmed by 3 bases and J by 4 bases, 8 bases remained unmatched. The CDR3 is made up of 15 amino acids.

The CDR3, as DNA: TGCGCCAGCAGCTTGGAACCAGGGGATTTTAGAGGCTACACCTTC. Its protein is CASSLEPGDFRGYTF. This chain uses TRBV5-1 with TRBJ1-2, with D maybe TRBD1 (6 bases). Trimming shortened V by 0 bases and J by 8 bases, and 17 bases separated the two germline ends. The CDR3 is 15 amino acids. Germline V gene lookup returns CDR1 SGHRS and CDR2 YFSETQ.

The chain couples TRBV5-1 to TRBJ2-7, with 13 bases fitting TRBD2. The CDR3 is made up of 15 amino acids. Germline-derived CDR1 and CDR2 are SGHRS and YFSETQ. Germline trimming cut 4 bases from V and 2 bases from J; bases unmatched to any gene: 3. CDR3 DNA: TGCGCCAGCAGCATGGGACTAGCGGGAACCTACGAGCAGTACTTC. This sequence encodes CASSMGLAGTYEQYF.

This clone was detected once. The CDR3 sequence: CASSLSGNEQFF. The CDR3 region has the DNA TGTGCCAGCAGCTTAAGCGGCAATGAGCAGTTCTTC. The rearrangement links TRBV7-9 to TRBJ2-1, with D maybe TRBD2 (5 bases). V was shortened by 2 bases and J by 6 bases, with 5 bases between the two germline ends. There are 12 residues in the CDR3. Germline V gene lookup returns CDR1 SEHNR and CDR2 FQNEAQ (reference sequence).

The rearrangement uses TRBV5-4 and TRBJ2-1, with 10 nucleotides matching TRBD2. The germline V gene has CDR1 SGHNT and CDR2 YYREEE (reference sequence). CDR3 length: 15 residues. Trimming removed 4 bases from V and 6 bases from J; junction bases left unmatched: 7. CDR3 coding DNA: TGTGCCAGCAGCGCAACTAGCGGGGACTCCAATGAGCAGTTCTTC. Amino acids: CASSATSGDSNEQFF.

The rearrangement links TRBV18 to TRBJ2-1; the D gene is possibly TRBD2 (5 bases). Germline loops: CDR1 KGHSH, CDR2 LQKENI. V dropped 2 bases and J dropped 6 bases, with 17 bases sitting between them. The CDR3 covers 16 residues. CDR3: CASSPAGSTISNEQFF. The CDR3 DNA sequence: TGTGCCAGCTCACCAGCTGGGAGCACAATATCCAATGAGCAGTTCTTC. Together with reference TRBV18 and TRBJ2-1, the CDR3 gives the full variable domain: NAGVMQNPRHLVRRRGQEARLRCSPMKGHSHVYWYRQLPEEGLKFMVYLQKENIIDESGMPKERFSAEFPKEGPSILRIQQVVRGDSAAYFCASSPAGSTISNEQFFGPGTRLTVL.

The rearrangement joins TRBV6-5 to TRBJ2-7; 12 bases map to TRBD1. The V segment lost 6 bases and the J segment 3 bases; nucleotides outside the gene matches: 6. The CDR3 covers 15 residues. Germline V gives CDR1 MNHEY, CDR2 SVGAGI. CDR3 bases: TGTGCCAGCAGGGAGGGGACAGGGGGCTACTACGAGCAGTACTTC. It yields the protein CASREGTGGYYEQYF.

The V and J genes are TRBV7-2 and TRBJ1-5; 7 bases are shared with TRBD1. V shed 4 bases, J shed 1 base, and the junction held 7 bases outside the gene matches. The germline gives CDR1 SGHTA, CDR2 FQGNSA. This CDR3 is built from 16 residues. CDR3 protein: CASSSQGGLSNQPQHF. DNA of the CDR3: TGTGCCAGCAGCTCCCAGGGGGGACTCAGCAATCAGCCCCAGCATTTT.

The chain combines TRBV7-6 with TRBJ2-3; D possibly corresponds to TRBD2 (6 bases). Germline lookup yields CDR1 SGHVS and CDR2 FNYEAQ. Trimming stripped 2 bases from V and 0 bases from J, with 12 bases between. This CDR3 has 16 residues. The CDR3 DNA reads TGTGCCAGCAGCTTAAAAGGAAGCGGGAGCACAGATACGCAGTATTTT. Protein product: CASSLKGSGSTDTQYF.

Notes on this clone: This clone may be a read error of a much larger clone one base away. The CDR3 region is CASSEAGGIDTQYF. CDR3 sequence (DNA): TGTGCCAGCAGTGAAGCGGGGGGAATAGATACGCAGTATTTT. The chain recombines TRBV6-1 with TRBJ2-3; D is perhaps TRBD2 (6 bases). Germline V gene data show CDR1 as MNHNS and CDR2 as SASEGT. The CDR3 has 14 residues. Trimming left V 0 bases short and J 5 bases short, with 9 bases between.

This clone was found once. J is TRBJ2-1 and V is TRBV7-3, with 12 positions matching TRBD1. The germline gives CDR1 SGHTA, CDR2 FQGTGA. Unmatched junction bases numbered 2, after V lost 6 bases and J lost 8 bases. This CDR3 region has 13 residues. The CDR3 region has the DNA TGTGCCAGCAGGGGACAGGGGGCTTATGAGCAGTTCTTC. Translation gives CASRGQGAYEQFF.

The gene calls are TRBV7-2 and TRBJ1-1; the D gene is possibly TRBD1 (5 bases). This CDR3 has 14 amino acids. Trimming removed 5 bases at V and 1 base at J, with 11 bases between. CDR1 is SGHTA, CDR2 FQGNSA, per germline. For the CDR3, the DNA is TGTGCCAGCAGCCTAAGCGGGGGGAACACTGAAGCTTTCTTT. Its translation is CASSLSGGNTEAFF.

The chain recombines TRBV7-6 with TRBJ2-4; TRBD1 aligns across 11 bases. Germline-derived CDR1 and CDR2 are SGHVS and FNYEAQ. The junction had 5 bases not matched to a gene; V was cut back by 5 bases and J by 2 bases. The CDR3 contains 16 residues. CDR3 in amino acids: CASSLGTGGSKNIQYF. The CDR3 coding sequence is TGTGCCAGCAGCCTGGGGACAGGGGGATCCAAAAACATTCAGTACTTC.

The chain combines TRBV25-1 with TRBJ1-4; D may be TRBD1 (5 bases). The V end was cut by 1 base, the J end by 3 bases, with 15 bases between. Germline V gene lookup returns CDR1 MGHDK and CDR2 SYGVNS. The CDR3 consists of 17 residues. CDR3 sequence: CASSEFFDGGANEKLFF. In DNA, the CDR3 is TGTGCCAGCAGTGAATTCTTCGACGGGGGGGCTAATGAAAAACTGTTTTTT.

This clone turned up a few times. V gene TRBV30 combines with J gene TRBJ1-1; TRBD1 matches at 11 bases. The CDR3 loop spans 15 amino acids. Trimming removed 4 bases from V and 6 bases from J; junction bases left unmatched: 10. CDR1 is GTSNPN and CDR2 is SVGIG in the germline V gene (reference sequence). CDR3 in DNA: TGTGCCTGGAACCAAGGGACAGGGGGAATCGCTGAAGCTTTCTTT. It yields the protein CAWNQGTGGIAEAFF. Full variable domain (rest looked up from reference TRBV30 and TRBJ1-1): SQTIHQWPATLVQPVGSPLSLECTVEGTSNPNLYWYRQAAGRGLQLLFYSVGIGQISSEVPQNLSASRPQDRQFILSSKKLLLSDSGFYLCAWNQGTGGIAEAFFGQGTRLTVV.

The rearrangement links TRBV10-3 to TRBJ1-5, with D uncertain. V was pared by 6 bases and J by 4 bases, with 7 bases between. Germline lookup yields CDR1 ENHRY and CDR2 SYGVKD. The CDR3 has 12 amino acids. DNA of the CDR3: TGTGCCATCAGGGGGAGGAATCAGCCCCAGCATTTT. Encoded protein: CAIRGRNQPQHF.

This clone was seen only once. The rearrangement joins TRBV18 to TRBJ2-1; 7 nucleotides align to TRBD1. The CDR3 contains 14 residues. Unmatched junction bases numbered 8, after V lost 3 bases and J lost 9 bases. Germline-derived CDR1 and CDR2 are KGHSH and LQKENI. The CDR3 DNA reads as TGTGCCAGCTCACCTCTACAGGGGCCGGGTGAGCAGTTCTTC. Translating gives CASSPLQGPGEQFF. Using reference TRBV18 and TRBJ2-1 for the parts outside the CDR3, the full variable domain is NAGVMQNPRHLVRRRGQEARLRCSPMKGHSHVYWYRQLPEEGLKFMVYLQKENIIDESGMPKERFSAEFPKEGPSILRIQQVVRGDSAAYFCASSPLQGPGEQFFGPGTRLTVL.

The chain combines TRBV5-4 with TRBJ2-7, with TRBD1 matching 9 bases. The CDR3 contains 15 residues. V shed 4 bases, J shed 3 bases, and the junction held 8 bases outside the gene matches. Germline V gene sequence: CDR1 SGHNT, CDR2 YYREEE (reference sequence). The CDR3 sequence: CASSEPGQGYYEQYF. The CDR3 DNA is TGTGCCAGCAGCGAACCGGGACAGGGATACTACGAGCAGTACTTC.

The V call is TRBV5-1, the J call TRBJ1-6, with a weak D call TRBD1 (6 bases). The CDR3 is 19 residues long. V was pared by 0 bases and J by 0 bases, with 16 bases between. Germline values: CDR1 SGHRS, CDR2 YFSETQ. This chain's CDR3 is CASSLGQGKSSSYNSPLHF. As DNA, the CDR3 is TGCGCCAGCAGCTTGGGGCAGGGGAAATCAAGCTCCTATAATTCACCCCTCCACTTT. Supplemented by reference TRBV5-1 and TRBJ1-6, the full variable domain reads KAGVTQTPRYLIKTRGQQVTLSCSPISGHRSVSWYQQTPGQGLQFLFEYFSETQRNKGNFPGRFSGRQFSNSRSEMNVSTLELGDSALYLCASSLGQGKSSSYNSPLHFGNGTRLTVT.

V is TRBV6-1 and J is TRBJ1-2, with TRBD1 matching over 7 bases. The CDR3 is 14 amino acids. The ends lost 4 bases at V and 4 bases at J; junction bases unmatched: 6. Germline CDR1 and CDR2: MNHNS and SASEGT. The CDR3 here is CASSVAGTVYGYTF. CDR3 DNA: TGTGCCAGCAGTGTAGCCGGGACAGTCTATGGCTACACCTTC.

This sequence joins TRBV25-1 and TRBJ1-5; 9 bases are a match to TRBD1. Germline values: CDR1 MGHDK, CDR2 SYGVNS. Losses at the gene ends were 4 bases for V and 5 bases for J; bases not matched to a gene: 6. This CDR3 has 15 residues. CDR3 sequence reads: CASSASDRGHQPQHF. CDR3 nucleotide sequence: TGTGCCAGCAGTGCGTCGGACAGGGGTCATCAGCCCCAGCATTTT.

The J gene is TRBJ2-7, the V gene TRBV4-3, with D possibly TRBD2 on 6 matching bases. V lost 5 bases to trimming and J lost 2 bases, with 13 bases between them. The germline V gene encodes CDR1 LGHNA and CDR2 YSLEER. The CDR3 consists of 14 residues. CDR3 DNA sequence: TGCGCCAGCAGCGCAAGACGGAGGGCCTACGAGCAGTACTTC. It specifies CASSARRRAYEQYF.

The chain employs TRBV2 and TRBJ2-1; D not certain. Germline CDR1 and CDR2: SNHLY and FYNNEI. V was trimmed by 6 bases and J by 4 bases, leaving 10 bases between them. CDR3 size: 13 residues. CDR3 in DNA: TGTGCCAGCAGCGCGACTGCTTACAATGAGCAGTTCTTC. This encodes CASSATAYNEQFF.

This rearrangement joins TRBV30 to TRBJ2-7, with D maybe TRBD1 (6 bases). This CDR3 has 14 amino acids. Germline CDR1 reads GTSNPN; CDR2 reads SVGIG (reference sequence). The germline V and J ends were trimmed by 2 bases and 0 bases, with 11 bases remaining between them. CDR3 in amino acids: CAWSSTGSSYEQYF. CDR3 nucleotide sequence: TGTGCCTGGAGTTCCACAGGGAGCTCCTACGAGCAGTACTTC.

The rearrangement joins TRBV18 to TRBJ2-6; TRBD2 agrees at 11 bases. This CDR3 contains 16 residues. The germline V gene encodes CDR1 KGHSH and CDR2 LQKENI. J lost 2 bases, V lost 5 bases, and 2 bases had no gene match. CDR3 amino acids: CASSIAGGAGANVLTF. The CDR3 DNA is TGTGCCAGCTCAATAGCGGGAGGGGCTGGGGCCAACGTCCTGACTTTC.

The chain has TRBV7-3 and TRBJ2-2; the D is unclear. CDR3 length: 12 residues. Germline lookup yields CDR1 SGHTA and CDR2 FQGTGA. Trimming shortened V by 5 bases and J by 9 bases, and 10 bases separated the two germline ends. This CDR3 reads CASSPRARELFF. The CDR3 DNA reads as TGTGCCAGCAGCCCGAGAGCCCGGGAGCTGTTTTTT.

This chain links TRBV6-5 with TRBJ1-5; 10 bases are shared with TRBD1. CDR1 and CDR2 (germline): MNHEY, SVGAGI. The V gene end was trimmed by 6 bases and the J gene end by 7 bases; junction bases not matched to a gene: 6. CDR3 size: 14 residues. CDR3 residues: CASSDRGRGQPQHF. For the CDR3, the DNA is TGTGCCAGCAGCGACAGGGGGCGAGGACAGCCCCAGCATTTT.

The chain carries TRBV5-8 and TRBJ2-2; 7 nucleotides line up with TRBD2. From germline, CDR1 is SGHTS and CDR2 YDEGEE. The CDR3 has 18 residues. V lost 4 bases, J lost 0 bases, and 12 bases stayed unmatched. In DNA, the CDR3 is TGTGCCAGCAGCCCGGGCGGGAGCCTAAAAACGAACACCGGGGAGCTGTTTTTT. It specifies CASSPGGSLKTNTGELFF.

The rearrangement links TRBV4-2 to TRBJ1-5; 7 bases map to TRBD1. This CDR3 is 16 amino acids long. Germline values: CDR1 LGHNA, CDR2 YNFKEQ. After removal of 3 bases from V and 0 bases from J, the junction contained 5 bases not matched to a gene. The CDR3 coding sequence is TGTGCCAGCAGCCAGGACAGGTGGAATAGCAATCAGCCCCAGCATTTT. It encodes CASSQDRWNSNQPQHF.

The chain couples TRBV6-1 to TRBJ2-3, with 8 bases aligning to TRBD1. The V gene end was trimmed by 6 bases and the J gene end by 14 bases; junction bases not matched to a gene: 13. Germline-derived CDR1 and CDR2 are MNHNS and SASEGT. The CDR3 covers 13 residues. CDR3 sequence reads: CASRLGQGSYWYF. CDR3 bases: TGTGCCAGCAGGTTAGGACAGGGATCATACTGGTATTTT.

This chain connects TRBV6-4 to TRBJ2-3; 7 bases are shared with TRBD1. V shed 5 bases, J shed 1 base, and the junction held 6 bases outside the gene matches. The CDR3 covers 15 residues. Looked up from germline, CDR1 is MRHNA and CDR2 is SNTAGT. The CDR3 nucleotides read TGTGCCAGCAGTACACAGGGGAGCCGCACAGATACGCAGTATTTT. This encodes CASSTQGSRTDTQYF.